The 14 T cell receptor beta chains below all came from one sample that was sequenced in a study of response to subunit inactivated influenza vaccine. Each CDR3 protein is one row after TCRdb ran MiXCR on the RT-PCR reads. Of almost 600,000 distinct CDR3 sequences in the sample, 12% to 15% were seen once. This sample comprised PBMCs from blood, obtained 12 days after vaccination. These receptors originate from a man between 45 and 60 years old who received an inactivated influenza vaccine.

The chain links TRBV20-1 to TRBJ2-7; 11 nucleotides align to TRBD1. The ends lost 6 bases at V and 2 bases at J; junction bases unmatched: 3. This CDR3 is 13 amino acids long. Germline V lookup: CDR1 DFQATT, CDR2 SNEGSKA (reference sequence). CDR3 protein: CSARTGGAYEQYF. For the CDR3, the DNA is TGCAGTGCAAGGACAGGGGGCGCCTACGAGCAGTACTTC.

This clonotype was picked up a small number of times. The CDR3 coding sequence is TGTGCCAGCGGCCGGGACCGCTATGACATTCAGTACTTC. Residues: CASGRDRYDIQYF. The chain recombines TRBV3-1 with TRBJ2-4; D may correspond to TRBD1 or TRBD2 (5 bases each). This CDR3 contains 13 residues. Trimming took 8 bases from V and 8 from J, leaving 16 bases between them. Germline CDR1 is LGHDT and CDR2 is YNNKEL (reference sequence).

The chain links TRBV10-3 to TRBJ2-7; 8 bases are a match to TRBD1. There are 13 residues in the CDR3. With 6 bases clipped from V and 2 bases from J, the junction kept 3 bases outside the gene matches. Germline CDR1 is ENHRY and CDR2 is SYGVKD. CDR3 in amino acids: CAIRTGDAYEQYF. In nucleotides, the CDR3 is TGTGCCATCAGGACAGGGGATGCCTACGAGCAGTACTTC.

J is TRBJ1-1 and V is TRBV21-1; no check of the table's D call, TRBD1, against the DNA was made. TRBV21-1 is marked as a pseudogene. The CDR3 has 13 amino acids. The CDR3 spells CASKRTGSTEAFF. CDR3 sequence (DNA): TGTGCCAGCAAAAGGACAGGGTCAACTGAAGCTTTCTTT.

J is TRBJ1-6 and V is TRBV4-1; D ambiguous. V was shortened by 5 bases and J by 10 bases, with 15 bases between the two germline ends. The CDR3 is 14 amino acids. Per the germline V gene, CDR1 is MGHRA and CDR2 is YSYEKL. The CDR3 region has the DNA TGCGCCAGCAGCTCCGGTGGAGGAACCTCACCCCTCCACTTT. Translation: CASSSGGGTSPLHF.

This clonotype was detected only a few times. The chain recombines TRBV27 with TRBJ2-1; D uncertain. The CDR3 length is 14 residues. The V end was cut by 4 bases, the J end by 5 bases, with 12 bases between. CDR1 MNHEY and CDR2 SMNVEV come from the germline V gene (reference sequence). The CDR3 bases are TGTGCCAGCAGTTCCCCCGTAAGGGACAATGAGCAGTTCTTC. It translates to CASSSPVRDNEQFF.

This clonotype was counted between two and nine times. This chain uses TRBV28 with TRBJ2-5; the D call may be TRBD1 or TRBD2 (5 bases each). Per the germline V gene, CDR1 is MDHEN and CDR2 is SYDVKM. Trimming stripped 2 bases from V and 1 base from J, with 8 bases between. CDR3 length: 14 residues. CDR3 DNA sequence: TGTGCCAGCAGTTTACCGGGGACCCAAGAGACCCAGTACTTC. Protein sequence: CASSLPGTQETQYF.

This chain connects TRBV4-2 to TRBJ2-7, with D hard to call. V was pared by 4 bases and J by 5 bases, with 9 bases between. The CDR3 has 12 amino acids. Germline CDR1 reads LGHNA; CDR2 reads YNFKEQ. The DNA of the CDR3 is TGTGCCAGCAGCCGGCGGATAGACGAGCAGTACTTC. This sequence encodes CASSRRIDEQYF.

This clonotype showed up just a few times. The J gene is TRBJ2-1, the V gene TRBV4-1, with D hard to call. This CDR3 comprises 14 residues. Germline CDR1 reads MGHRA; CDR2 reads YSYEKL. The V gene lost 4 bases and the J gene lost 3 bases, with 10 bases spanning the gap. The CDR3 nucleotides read TGCGCCAGCAGCCCTGAGCCGGACTACAATGAGCAGTTCTTC. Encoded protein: CASSPEPDYNEQFF.

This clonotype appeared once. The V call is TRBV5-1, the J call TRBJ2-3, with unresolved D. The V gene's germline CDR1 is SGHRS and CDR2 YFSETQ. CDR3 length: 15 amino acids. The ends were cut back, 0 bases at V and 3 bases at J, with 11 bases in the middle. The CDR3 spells CASSLEGIATDTQYF. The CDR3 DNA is TGCGCCAGCAGCTTGGAGGGAATAGCAACAGATACGCAGTATTTT.

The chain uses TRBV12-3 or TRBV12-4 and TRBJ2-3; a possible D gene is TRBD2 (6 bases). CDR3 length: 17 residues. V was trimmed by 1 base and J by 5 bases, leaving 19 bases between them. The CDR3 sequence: CASSLGGDLLRIDTQYF. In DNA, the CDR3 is TGTGCCAGCAGTTTAGGGGGGGACCTTTTACGGATAGATACGCAGTATTTT.

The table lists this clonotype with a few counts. The CDR3 DNA reads as TGTGCCTGGGACACAGGGGGCTTTTCCTACGAGCAGTACTTC. This gives the protein CAWDTGGFSYEQYF. The chain has TRBV30 and TRBJ2-7; 9 positions match TRBD1. This CDR3 spans 14 amino acids. CDR1 GTSNPN and CDR2 SVGIG come from the germline V gene (reference sequence). With V trimmed by 5 bases and J by 1 base, 6 bases remained unmatched.

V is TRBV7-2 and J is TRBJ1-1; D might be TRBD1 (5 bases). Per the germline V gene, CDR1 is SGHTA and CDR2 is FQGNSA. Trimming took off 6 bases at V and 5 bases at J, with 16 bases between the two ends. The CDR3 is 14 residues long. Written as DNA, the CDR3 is TGTGCCAGCAGGAGGGATCAGGGAAGGACTGAAGCTTTCTTT. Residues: CASRRDQGRTEAFF.

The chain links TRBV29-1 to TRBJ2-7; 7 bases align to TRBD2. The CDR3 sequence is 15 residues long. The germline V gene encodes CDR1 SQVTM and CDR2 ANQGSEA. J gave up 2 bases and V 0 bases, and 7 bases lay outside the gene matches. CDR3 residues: CSVEEVGGSTYEQYF. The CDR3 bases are TGCAGCGTTGAAGAGGTCGGCGGGAGCACCTACGAGCAGTACTTC.